This entry lists 18 T cell receptor beta chains sequenced from one sample in a study of blood T cell repertoires in COVID-19 (dated by TCRdb to 2020 to 2021). The protocol used for the library was the immunoSEQ multiplex PCR assay. TCRdb stores this immuneACCESS table with in-frame sequences only. Part of the clones is absent; in the studies checked, under half of the shortfall reflects unresolved V genes, and no reason is known for the rest. Recorded for this sample are around 200,000 clones; roughly 86% of them occurred a single time. The top ten constitute 1.5% to 2% of the sample. The sequencing sample was made of peripheral blood. The receptors were sampled from a man aged 18 to 29 with active or convalescent COVID-19.

The chain has TRBV5-6 and TRBJ2-1, with 9 bases lining up with TRBD1. CDR3 length: 17 residues. V trimming: 4 bases; J trimming: 0 bases; junction bases outside the gene matches: 8. CDR1 is SGHDT, CDR2 YYEEEE, per germline. The CDR3 sequence: CASSGSDRGFSYNEQFF. The CDR3 region has the DNA TGTGCCAGCAGCGGATCCGACAGGGGGTTCTCCTACAATGAGCAGTTCTTC.

This chain connects TRBV10-3 to TRBJ1-4; D is ambiguous. Germline V gives CDR1 ENHRY, CDR2 SYGVKD. The CDR3 is 13 amino acids. Trimming took 2 bases from V and 5 from J, leaving 6 bases between them. The CDR3 coding sequence is TGTGCCATCAGTGAGCCACGGAATGAAAAACTGTTTTTT. This translates into CAISEPRNEKLFF.

This sequence joins TRBV21-1 and TRBJ2-2; the tabulated D call, TRBD1, remains unverified against the DNA. TRBV21-1 is annotated as a pseudogene. The CDR3 has 12 residues. This chain's CDR3 is CASSVFQGELFF. The CDR3 DNA follows: TGTGCCAGCAGCGTCTTTCAGGGGGAGCTGTTTTTT.

The gene calls are TRBV5-1 and TRBJ2-3; TRBD2 agrees at 10 bases. This CDR3 comprises 15 residues. The germline CDR1 and CDR2 sequences are SGHRS and YFSETQ. With 9 bases clipped from V and 1 base from J, the junction kept 8 bases outside the gene matches. The CDR3 reads CATRDLAGGTDTQYF. The DNA for the CDR3 is TGCGCCACCCGGGATCTAGCGGGAGGCACAGATACGCAGTATTTT.

This sequence joins TRBV3-1 (or the pseudogene TRBV3-2) and TRBJ2-1; 14 bases agree with TRBD2. CDR1 and CDR2 (germline): LGHDT, YNNKEL (reference sequence). CDR3 length: 19 amino acids. The V and J ends lost 7 bases and 0 bases, in that order; junction bases with no gene match: 11. This CDR3 reads CASTTGTSGGAASYNEQFF. The CDR3, as DNA: TGTGCCAGCACGACAGGGACTAGCGGGGGCGCCGCCTCCTACAATGAGCAGTTCTTC.

The chain joins TRBV9 to TRBJ2-1, with 7 bases that match TRBD1. This CDR3 has 14 amino acids. V lost 4 bases and J lost 4; bases outside the gene matches: 5. The germline V gene encodes CDR1 SGDLS and CDR2 YYNGEE. CDR3 in amino acids: CASSPPGQYNEQFF. The CDR3 DNA reads TGTGCCAGCAGCCCCCCGGGACAGTACAATGAGCAGTTCTTC. Full variable domain (rest looked up from reference TRBV9 and TRBJ2-1): DSGVTQTPKHLITATGQRVTLRCSPRSGDLSVYWYQQSLDQGLQFLIQYYNGEERAKGNILERFSAQQFPDLHSELNLSSLELGDSALYFCASSPPGQYNEQFFGPGTRLTVL.

This rearrangement joins TRBV3-1 (or the pseudogene TRBV3-2) to TRBJ2-3, with 8 bases identical to TRBD2. Looked up from germline, CDR1 is LGHDT and CDR2 is YNNKEL (reference sequence). The CDR3 runs to 16 residues. V gave up 3 bases and J gave up 2 bases; unmatched junction bases: 7. CDR3 sequence reads: CASSHRRRGVTDTQYF. The CDR3 DNA follows: TGTGCCAGCAGCCACAGAAGGCGGGGGGTCACAGATACGCAGTATTTT.

This sequence joins TRBV7-2 and TRBJ1-1; possibly TRBD1 for D (5 bases). This CDR3 has 14 amino acids. Trimming took off 1 base at V and 4 bases at J, with 10 bases between the two ends. Germline V gene sequence: CDR1 SGHTA, CDR2 FQGNSA. The CDR3 sequence is CASSLVPQGTEAFF. The CDR3 coding sequence is TGTGCCAGCAGCTTAGTCCCGCAGGGCACTGAAGCTTTCTTT.

The gene calls are TRBV5-4 and TRBJ2-1; 10 bases match TRBD2. V shed 3 bases, J shed 4 bases, and the junction held 10 bases outside the gene matches. Germline CDR1 is SGHNT and CDR2 is YYREEE (reference sequence). The CDR3 extends over 17 amino acids. The CDR3: CASSSGRASGSYNEQFF. In DNA, the CDR3 is TGTGCCAGCAGCTCTGGGAGGGCTAGCGGGAGTTACAATGAGCAGTTCTTC.

The chain recombines TRBV5-4 with TRBJ2-5; 13 bases fit TRBD2. Germline assignment: CDR1 SGHNT and CDR2 YYREEE (reference sequence). This CDR3 is 17 amino acids long. V shed 2 bases and J 5 bases; nucleotides not matched to a gene: 9. The CDR3 protein is CASSFRTSGGALETQYF. In DNA, the CDR3 is TGTGCCAGCAGCTTCCGTACTAGCGGGGGGGCTCTGGAGACCCAGTACTTC.

The chain couples TRBV3-1 (or the pseudogene TRBV3-2) to TRBJ2-1, with 10 bases matching TRBD2. Trimming at V came to 1 base and at J to 9 bases, leaving 9 bases not matched to a gene. There are 16 residues in the CDR3. Germline V gene sequence: CDR1 LGHDT, CDR2 YNNKEL (reference sequence). The CDR3 DNA follows: TGTGCCAGCAGCCAAGGCGCAGCGGGGGGGCGGGTTGAGCAGTTCTTC. The encoded protein is CASSQGAAGGRVEQFF.

The chain is built from TRBV6-5 and TRBJ1-6, with 7 bases aligning to TRBD1. After removal of 7 bases from V and 6 bases from J, the junction contained 6 bases not matched to a gene. CDR1 and CDR2 (germline): MNHEY, SVGAGI. The CDR3 spans 14 residues. CDR3 DNA: TGTGCCAGCAATAAGGGACAGTTTAATTCACCCCTCCACTTT. Translation gives CASNKGQFNSPLHF.

The rearrangement uses TRBV11-2 and TRBJ2-5; D is ambiguous. Per germline, CDR1 SGHAT and CDR2 FQNNGV. V gave up 5 bases and J gave up 3 bases, with 10 bases separating them. CDR3 length: 13 residues. CDR3 bases: TGTGCCAGCAGCCGAGGAGAGAAAGAGACCCAGTACTTC. It codes for CASSRGEKETQYF.

The chain employs TRBV6-2 or TRBV6-3 and TRBJ2-1; 11 bases fit TRBD2. Germline V gene lookup returns CDR1 MNHEY and CDR2 SVGEGT. CDR3 length: 15 residues. The trim removed 6 bases at V and 6 bases at J, leaving 7 bases unmatched. CDR3 protein: CASSQISGGANEQFF. The CDR3 DNA reads as TGTGCCAGCAGCCAGATTAGCGGGGGGGCCAATGAGCAGTTCTTC.

V usage is TRBV10-3 and J usage is TRBJ2-1; 7 bases agree with TRBD2. This CDR3 has 16 residues. Per the germline V gene, CDR1 is ENHRY and CDR2 is SYGVKD. The V and J ends lost 2 bases and 2 bases, in that order; junction bases with no gene match: 6. The CDR3 region is CAISENREVPYNEQFF. CDR3 DNA: TGTGCCATCAGTGAGAATCGGGAGGTACCCTACAATGAGCAGTTCTTC.

This clone has just a few counts. The gene calls are TRBV30 and TRBJ1-1; TRBD1 matches 8 bases. There are 13 residues in the CDR3. V gave up 3 bases and J gave up 5 bases; unmatched junction bases: 5. CDR1 and CDR2 from the germline V gene are GTSNPN and SVGIG (reference sequence). The CDR3 region has the DNA TGTGCCTGGAGCGGACAGGGATTTACTGAAGCTTTCTTT. It codes for CAWSGQGFTEAFF.

The rearrangement joins TRBV12-5 to TRBJ2-1, with 7 nucleotides matching TRBD2. The V gene's germline CDR1 is LGHNT and CDR2 FRNRAP. V gave up 5 bases and J gave up 2 bases; unmatched junction bases: 6. The CDR3 contains 15 residues. This CDR3 is CASGSGTSPYNEQFF. Here the CDR3 DNA reads TGTGCTAGTGGTAGCGGGACTTCACCCTACAATGAGCAGTTCTTC.

The chain recombines TRBV19 with TRBJ1-1; 9 bases agree with TRBD1. The V segment lost 6 bases and the J segment 4 bases; nucleotides outside the gene matches: 6. Germline CDR1 reads LNHDA; CDR2 reads SQIVND (reference sequence). The CDR3 spans 14 residues. CDR3 DNA: TGTGCCAGTAGGGTGACAGGGGGGGGCACTGAAGCTTTCTTT. Amino acid sequence: CASRVTGGGTEAFF.